This T cell receptor (beta chain) was documented in a study of shared T cell receptors in the human thymus. Clones were sequenced by immunoSEQ multiplex PCR, and TCRdb holds only the in-frame ones, with some missing. The sample shows hundreds of thousands of clones, roughly 86% of them seen only once. Germline CDR1 reads SGHTA; CDR2 reads FQGNSA. J lost 5 bases, V lost 5 bases, and 15 bases had no gene match. The CDR3 length is 16 residues. This same sample was also part of a study on human thymus T cells. That publication notes: Corrective surgery for congenital heart defects was being performed on the healthy Finnish infants who were the donors. Resections obtained during corrective heart surgery supplied the thymus tissue. Thymic and blood repertoires appeared to show biased V and J gene usage. Related research examined unrelated individuals and reported that their thymic repertoires overlapped highly.

The specimen was thymocytes. This clonotype originated in a boy under three years old with a congenital heart defect. The J gene is TRBJ2-7, the V gene TRBV7-2, with 7 bases matching TRBD2. CDR3 bases: TGTGCCAGCAGCCCGGGGGGTTTGGACTACTTTCACGAGCAGTACTTC. Translating gives CASSPGGLDYFHEQYF.